These 10 T cell receptor beta chains originate from one sample sequenced in a study of CD8 T cells in ankylosing spondylitis (dated by TCRdb to about 2017). Points the paper makes about the study in general: A TCR beta motif of about eight highly homologous amino acid variants appeared characteristic of blood from ankylosing spondylitis patients.

The library was made by 5' RACE. Sequencer: Illumina HiSeq 2500. TCRdb passed the public sequencing reads through fastp at Q25 and MiXCR, retaining productive beta sequences. When rows share a CDR3 protein, they turn into one entry using the most common DNA and genes. The sample table contains over 400,000 distinct CDR3 sequences; only one count was recorded for roughly a quarter of them. The top ten clonotypes cover over 0.8% of the sample. The antigens of these receptors remain unknown. The sequenced sample was blood, either unsorted or a sorted T cell fraction (not recorded which). Source of these receptors: a male donor with ankylosing spondylitis.

The chain couples TRBV20-1 to TRBJ1-2; D ambiguous. The germline gives CDR1 DFQATT, CDR2 SNEGSKA (reference sequence). Trimming left V 5 bases short and J 3 bases short, with 10 bases between. The CDR3 is 12 amino acids. Written as DNA, the CDR3 is TGCAGTGCTCTTTTGCAAGACTATGGCTACACCTTC. Its translation: CSALLQDYGYTF.

This clonotype was seen more than once but under ten times. The chain has TRBV7-9 and TRBJ1-1; D unresolved. This CDR3 is built from 14 residues. Germline V gene sequence: CDR1 SEHNR, CDR2 FQNEAQ (reference sequence). V was clipped by 11 bases and J by 3 bases, with 19 bases between them. CDR3 sequence reads: CACYGRAEDTEAFF. The CDR3 DNA reads as TGTGCCTGTTATGGTAGGGCTGAGGACACTGAAGCTTTCTTT.

The V and J genes are TRBV24-1 and TRBJ1-5; 9 positions match TRBD1. This CDR3 region has 13 residues. CDR1 and CDR2 (germline): KGHDR, SFDVKD. V lost 3 bases to trimming and J lost 7 bases; unmatched junction nucleotides: 0. CDR3 sequence (DNA): TGTGCCACCAGTGATACAGGGGGCCAGCCCCAGCATTTT. It encodes CATSDTGGQPQHF.

This clonotype was counted only a few times. The gene calls are TRBV15 and TRBJ1-4; the D is unclear. The V and J ends lost 0 bases and 5 bases respectively, with 7 bases between them. Germline V gene sequence: CDR1 LNHNV, CDR2 YYDKDF (reference sequence). The CDR3 has 14 amino acids. This CDR3 reads CATSRDRTNEKLFF. The CDR3 nucleotides are TGTGCCACCAGCAGAGATCGGACGAATGAAAAACTGTTTTTT. The full variable domain, its missing parts supplied by reference TRBV15 and TRBJ1-4, is DAMVIQNPRYQVTQFGKPVTLSCSQTLNHNVMYWYQQKSSQAPKLLFHYYDKDFNNEADTPDNFQSRRPNTSFCFLDIRSPGLGDTAMYLCATSRDRTNEKLFFGSGTQLSVL.

In its sample, this clonotype was seen a few times. This chain uses TRBV4-2 with TRBJ2-1, with TRBD2 matching over 8 bases. Germline loops: CDR1 LGHNA, CDR2 YNFKEQ. The CDR3 contains 16 residues. Losses at the gene ends were 1 base for V and 5 bases for J; bases not matched to a gene: 7. The CDR3 region is CASSQGIEAGDNEQFF. CDR3 DNA: TGTGCCAGCAGCCAAGGAATCGAAGCGGGAGACAATGAGCAGTTCTTC.

This clonotype appeared a few times. This chain uses TRBV12-3 or TRBV12-4 with TRBJ1-5, with D possibly being TRBD1 (6 bases). The CDR3 is made up of 15 amino acids. V lost 4 bases to trimming and J lost 0 bases, with 10 bases between them. CDR3 protein: CASSSRDISNQPQHF. The CDR3 DNA is TGTGCCAGCAGTTCCAGGGACATTAGCAATCAGCCCCAGCATTTT.

This chain connects TRBV7-2 to TRBJ2-1; D might be TRBD2 (6 bases). This CDR3 has 16 residues. Germline CDR1 is SGHTA and CDR2 is FQGNSA. V lost 3 bases, J lost 0 bases, and 12 bases lay in between. The CDR3 DNA reads TGTGCCAGCAGCTTCCTAGCGCCAGACTCCTACAATGAGCAGTTCTTC. As protein: CASSFLAPDSYNEQFF.

This chain connects TRBV18 to TRBJ2-1; the match to TRBD2 covers 10 bases. CDR1 is KGHSH and CDR2 is LQKENI in the germline V gene. The CDR3 spans 17 residues. V lost 3 bases to trimming and J lost 0 bases; unmatched junction nucleotides: 5. This chain's CDR3 is CASSPTSSGSSYNEQFF. CDR3 in DNA: TGTGCCAGCTCACCGACTTCTAGCGGGAGCTCCTACAATGAGCAGTTCTTC.

This chain connects TRBV19 to TRBJ2-3; D gene ambiguous. The CDR3 loop spans 14 amino acids. V dropped 4 bases and J dropped 2 bases, with 10 bases sitting between them. Germline CDR1 is LNHDA and CDR2 is SQIVND (reference sequence). The CDR3 DNA reads as TGTGCCAGTAGTACGAGAGCGACCACAGATACGCAGTATTTT. It encodes CASSTRATTDTQYF.

This clonotype was seen only a few times. V and J are TRBV7-2 and TRBJ2-1; no reliable D call. The CDR3 spans 11 residues. The germline V and J ends were trimmed by 5 bases and 10 bases, with 9 bases remaining between them. Germline lookup yields CDR1 SGHTA and CDR2 FQGNSA. The DNA for the CDR3 is TGTGCCAGCAGCCCCTATACAGAGCAGTTCTTC. Its protein is CASSPYTEQFF. The whole variable domain, remainder taken from reference TRBV7-2 and TRBJ2-1, is GAGVSQSPSNKVTEKGKDVELRCDPISGHTALYWYRQSLGQGLEFLIYFQGNSAPDKSGLPSDRFSAERTGGSVSTLTIQRTQQEDSAVYLCASSPYTEQFFGPGTRLTVL.